The source of this T cell receptor (beta chain) is a study of shared clonotypes between healthy human individuals. Findings of the study overall: Among donors, the sharing of clonotypes was expected to be influenced by sequencing depth.

Some clones are missing from TCRdb's copy, which holds only in-frame ones; the method was immunoSEQ multiplex PCR. The top ten clones hold about 0.35% of a sample with roughly 1,600,000 clones, just under 99% of them seen once. To note about this clone: What it recognizes is unknown.

The material sequenced was naive CD4+ T cells sorted from blood. Indicated subset: CD45RA+ positively selected. The TCR comes from a young man in good health.

The CDR3 coding sequence is TGTGCCAGCAGTTCCTCGGGACAGGGTTACAATGAGCAGTTCTTC. Its translation: CASSSSGQGYNEQFF. The chain is built from TRBV28 and TRBJ2-1, with 9 bases lining up with TRBD1. CDR3 length: 15 residues. Trimming took 4 bases from V and 4 from J; bases not matched to a gene: 5. Per germline, CDR1 MDHEN and CDR2 SYDVKM.